Shown below are 3 T cell receptor beta chains from a single sample sequenced in a study of T cell responses to AZD1222 COVID-19 vaccine. Sequenced by immunoSEQ multiplex PCR; TCRdb stores in-frame clones only, minus some. The table records approximately 120,000 clones, about nine tenths of them present only once. The sequencing used peripheral blood, collected 28 days after the second AZD1222 dose. All receptors derive from an adult who received the AZD1222 COVID-19 vaccine.

This CDR3 is CAWSWQGSSPLHF. The CDR3 DNA follows: TGTGCCTGGAGTTGGCAGGGTAGTTCACCCCTCCACTTT. V usage is TRBV30 and J usage is TRBJ1-6; a weak D match, TRBD1 (5 bases). Germline V CDR1 and CDR2: GTSNPN, SVGIG (reference sequence). The length of the CDR3 is 13 residues. V dropped 2 bases and J dropped 9 bases, with 11 bases sitting between them.

The chain employs TRBV27 and TRBJ1-2, with a weak D call TRBD1 (6 bases). V gave up 5 bases and J gave up 4 bases, with 17 bases separating them. The CDR3 runs 15 residues. Germline CDR1 reads MNHEY; CDR2 reads SMNVEV (reference sequence). CDR3 residues: CASSPTLTGSYGYTF. CDR3 nucleotide sequence: TGTGCCAGCAGTCCTACCTTGACAGGCAGCTATGGCTACACCTTC.

The chain has TRBV4-2 and TRBJ2-7, with D possibly called TRBD1 or TRBD2 (5 bases each). Germline V gene data show CDR1 as LGHNA and CDR2 as YNFKEQ. V was cut by 2 bases and J by 3 bases, with 17 bases left in between. The CDR3 has 16 residues. In nucleotides, the CDR3 is TGTGCCAGCAGCCAACAGGTAGCGACAGCGAACTACGAGCAGTACTTC. It translates to CASSQQVATANYEQYF.